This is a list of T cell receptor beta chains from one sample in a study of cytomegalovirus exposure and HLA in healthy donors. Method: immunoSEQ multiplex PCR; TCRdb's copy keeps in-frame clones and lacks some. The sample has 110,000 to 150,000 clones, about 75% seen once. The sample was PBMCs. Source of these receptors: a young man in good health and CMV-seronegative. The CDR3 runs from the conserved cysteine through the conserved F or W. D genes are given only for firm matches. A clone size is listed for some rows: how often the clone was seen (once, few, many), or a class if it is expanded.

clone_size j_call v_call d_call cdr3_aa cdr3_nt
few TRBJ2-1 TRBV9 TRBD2 CASSPQPPGLAGFRDDNEQFF TGTGCCAGCAGCCCGCAACCTCCGGGACTAGCGGGGTTCCGAGATGACAATGAGCAGTTCTTC
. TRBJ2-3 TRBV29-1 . CSVPDWGKGGDTQYF TGCAGCGTTCCGGACTGGGGAAAAGGTGGAGATACGCAGTATTTT
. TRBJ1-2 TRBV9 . CASSARRRGRNYGYTF TGTGCCAGCAGCGCCCGAAGGAGGGGACGGAACTATGGCTACACCTTC
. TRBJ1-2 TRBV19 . CASSIDLEDNYGYTF TGTGCCAGTAGTATAGATCTGGAGGATAACTATGGCTACACCTTC
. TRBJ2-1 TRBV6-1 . CASKRQEANEQFF TGTGCCAGCAAGCGGCAGGAGGCAAATGAGCAGTTCTTC
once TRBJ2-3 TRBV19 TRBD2 CASRPSLAGTDTQYF TGTGCCAGTCGCCCCTCCCTAGCGGGCACAGATACGCAGTATTTT
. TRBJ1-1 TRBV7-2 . CASSSTPGGDTEAFF TGTGCCAGCAGCTCGACCCCCGGGGGAGACACTGAAGCTTTCTTT
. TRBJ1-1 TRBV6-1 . CASSGSYEGVTEAFF TGTGCCAGCAGTGGGTCTTATGAGGGGGTGACTGAAGCTTTCTTT
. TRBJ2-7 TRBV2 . CASSVDRYSYEQYF TGTGCCAGCAGTGTAGACAGGTACTCCTACGAGCAGTACTTC
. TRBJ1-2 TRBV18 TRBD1 CASSPTLTGGTNYGYTF TGTGCCAGCTCACCAACTCTGACAGGGGGAACTAACTATGGCTACACCTTC
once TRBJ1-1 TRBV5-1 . CASSHRQGSPTEAFF TGCGCCAGCAGCCACCGCCAGGGGAGCCCCACTGAAGCTTTCTTT
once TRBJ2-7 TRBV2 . CASTRDRGGAEQYF TGTGCCAGCACCAGAGACCGGGGCGGGGCCGAGCAGTACTTC
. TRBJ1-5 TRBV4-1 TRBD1 CASSAQGAVDQPQHF TGCGCCAGCAGCGCCCAGGGGGCCGTGGATCAGCCCCAGCATTTT
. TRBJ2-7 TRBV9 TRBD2 CASSVGSGRAGEQYF TGTGCCAGCAGCGTAGGTAGCGGGAGGGCCGGTGAGCAGTACTTC
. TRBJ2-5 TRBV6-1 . CASSEALGRPQETQYF TGTGCCAGCAGTGAAGCCCTCGGCAGGCCGCAAGAGACCCAGTACTTC
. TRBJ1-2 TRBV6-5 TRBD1 CASSYGDRDGYGYTF TGTGCCAGCAGTTATGGGGACAGGGATGGCTATGGCTACACCTTC
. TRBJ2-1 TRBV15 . CATSRDLTSSYNEQFF TGTGCCACCAGCAGAGATCTAACTAGCTCCTACAATGAGCAGTTCTTC
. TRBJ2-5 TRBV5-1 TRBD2 CASSLLEAGETQYF TGCGCCAGCAGCTTGCTGGAAGCGGGGGAGACCCAGTACTTC
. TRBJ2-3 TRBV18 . CASARPGQTTDTQYF TGTGCCAGCGCCAGACCGGGACAAACGACAGATACGCAGTATTTT
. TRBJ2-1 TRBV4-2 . CASSQELARGYNEQFF TGTGCCAGCAGCCAAGAGCTAGCCAGAGGCTACAATGAGCAGTTCTTC
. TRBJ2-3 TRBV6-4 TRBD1 CASSDSGTGSNTQYF TGTGCCAGCAGTGACTCAGGGACAGGGTCCAATACGCAGTATTTT
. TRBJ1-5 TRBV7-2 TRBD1 CASSVSTGDNQPQHF TGTGCCAGCAGCGTGTCGACAGGGGACAATCAGCCCCAGCATTTT
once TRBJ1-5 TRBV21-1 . CASSKAPQGEENQPQHF TGTGCCAGCAGCAAGGCCCCCCAGGGGGAGGAAAATCAGCCCCAGCATTTT
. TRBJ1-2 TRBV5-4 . CASSRTGDGYTF TGTGCCAGCAGCCGTACAGGTGATGGCTACACCTTC
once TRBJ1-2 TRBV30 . CAWRGRAGGYGYTF TGTGCCTGGAGGGGTCGTGCAGGAGGCTATGGCTACACCTTC
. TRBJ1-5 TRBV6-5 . CASSYSGHREQPQHF TGTGCCAGCAGTTACTCGGGTCACAGGGAACAGCCCCAGCATTTT
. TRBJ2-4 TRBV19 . CASSMTSAKNSQYF TGTGCCAGTAGTATGACATCAGCCAAAAACAGTCAGTACTTC
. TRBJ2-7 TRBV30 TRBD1 CAWSSLTGASNALSYEQYF TGTGCCTGGAGTTCATTGACAGGGGCGTCTAATGCCCTATCCTACGAGCAGTACTTC
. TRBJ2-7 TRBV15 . CATSRDSAPGPYGAYEQYF TGTGCCACCAGCAGAGATTCGGCGCCTGGGCCTTATGGTGCCTACGAGCAGTACTTC
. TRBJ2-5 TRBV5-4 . CASSTWMGGRGIETQYF TGTGCCAGCAGCACGTGGATGGGGGGGAGGGGGATCGAGACCCAGTACTTC
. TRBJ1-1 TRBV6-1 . CASSVRENTEAFF TGTGCCAGCAGTGTCCGGGAAAACACTGAAGCTTTCTTT
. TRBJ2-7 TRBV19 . CASMSGVGYEQYF TGTGCCAGTATGTCGGGAGTTGGCTACGAGCAGTACTTC